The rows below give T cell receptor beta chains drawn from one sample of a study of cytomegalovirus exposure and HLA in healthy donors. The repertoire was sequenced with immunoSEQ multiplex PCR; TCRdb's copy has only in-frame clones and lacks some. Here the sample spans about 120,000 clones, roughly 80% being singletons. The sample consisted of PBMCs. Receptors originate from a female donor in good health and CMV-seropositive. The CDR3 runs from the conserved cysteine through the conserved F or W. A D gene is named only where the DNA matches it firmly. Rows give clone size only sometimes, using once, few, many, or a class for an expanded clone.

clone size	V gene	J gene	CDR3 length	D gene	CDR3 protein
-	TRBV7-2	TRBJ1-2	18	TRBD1	CASSWTTIKTGGLYGYTF
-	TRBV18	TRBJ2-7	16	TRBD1	CASSPPGQGKSYEQYF
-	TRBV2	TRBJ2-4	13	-	CASSEAGGWPQYF
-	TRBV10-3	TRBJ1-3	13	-	CAIRDSSGNTIYF
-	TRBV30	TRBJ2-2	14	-	CAWTPAVEAGELFF
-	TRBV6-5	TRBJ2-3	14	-	CASSYSSRTDTQYF
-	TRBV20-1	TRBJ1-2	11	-	CSASGVYGYTF
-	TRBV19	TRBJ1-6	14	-	CASSIEAPNSPLHF
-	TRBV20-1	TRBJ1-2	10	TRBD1	CSATTGVHTF
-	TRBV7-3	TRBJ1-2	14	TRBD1	CASSAGGSDYGYTF
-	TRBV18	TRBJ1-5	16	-	CASSPSVQVREQPQHF
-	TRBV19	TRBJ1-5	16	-	CASSIVAGASNQPQHF
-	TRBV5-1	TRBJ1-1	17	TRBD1	CASSLIPQGEMNTEAFF
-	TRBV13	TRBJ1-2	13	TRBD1	CASSLDRGSGYTF
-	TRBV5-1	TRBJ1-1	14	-	CASTSTGFGTEAFF
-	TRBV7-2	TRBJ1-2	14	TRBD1	CASSLTGGDGGYTF
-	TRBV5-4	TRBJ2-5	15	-	CASSSGIRNQETQYF
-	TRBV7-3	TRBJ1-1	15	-	CASSPEPGLNTEAFF
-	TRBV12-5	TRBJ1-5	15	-	CASAPGEYSNQPQHF
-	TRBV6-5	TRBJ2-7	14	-	CASSHTRGAYEQYF
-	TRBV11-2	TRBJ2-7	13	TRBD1	CASSFGQAYEQYF
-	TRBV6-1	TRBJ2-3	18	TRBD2	CASSELTSGGPKTDTQYF
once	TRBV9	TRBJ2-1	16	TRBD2	CASSAGTSGGHNEQFF
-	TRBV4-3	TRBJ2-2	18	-	CASSQEFILGTNTGELFF
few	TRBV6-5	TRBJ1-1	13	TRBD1	CASSGQGNTEAFF
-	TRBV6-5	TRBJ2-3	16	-	CASSYTYRQATDTQYF
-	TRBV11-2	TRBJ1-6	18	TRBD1	CASSLAPGQGSFGSPLHF
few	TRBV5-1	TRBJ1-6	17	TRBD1	CASSLTPGQGRNSPLHF
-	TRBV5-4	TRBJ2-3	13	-	CASSPQRTDTQYF
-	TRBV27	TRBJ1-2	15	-	CASSLNPTAIYGYTF